This entry is about one T cell receptor beta chain. Its antigen is unknown. No much larger clonotype is one base removed from it; base qualities were not supplied. The entry originates in a study of blood T cell repertoires in COVID-19 (TCRdb year 2020). Regarding the research as a whole: The collaborator samples originated in the United States, Italy and Spain and spanned the acute and convalescent phases of COVID-19. Where available, HLA class I and class II types were taken from metadata supplied by the sample provider and were not determined by assay-based typing. Nearly every sample came with metadata listing a de-identified subject ID, COVID-19 status, age in years and sex. The material from the prospective study consisted of cDNA or gDNA derived from T cells, B-cell-depleted T cells, or PBMCs. Subjects who had been exposed to COVID-19, were actively infected with it, or had recovered from it provided the deeply sampled blood TCRbeta repertoires that made up the dataset. The samples were drawn from two sources: the first 160 participants of the ongoing ImmuneRACE study, and 1,200 or so subjects contributed by 6 global collaborators. The repertoires were released in a freely available public database intended as a resource for research on the immune response to SARS-CoV-2.

TCRbeta CDR3 regions were amplified from genomic DNA using the immunoSEQ Assay, a bias-controlled multiplex PCR. Processing in the source paper ran as follows. The number of nucleated cells in each sample was estimated by amplification of reference gene primers within the assay. To quantify the absolute abundance of each unique TCRbeta CDR3 rearrangement, sequence reads were collapsed and filtered. Productive Simpson clonality was computed per sample as the square root of Simpson's diversity index over productive rearrangements. The table comes from immuneACCESS by way of TCRdb, which keeps in-frame sequences with V and J called. Part of the clones is missing from these tables; in studies checked, under half for an unresolved V gene and the rest for unknown reasons. That table supplies the V and J calls and clone size; D and trimming were determined from the DNA. The sample includes roughly 250,000 clones, with 75% to 90% observed a single time. Of the sample, 7.5% to 9% falls within the top ten clones.

Overall results and qualifications from the work: How much clinical and demographic metadata was included differed by source and by participant, and the metadata was provided uncurated.

Each collaborating institution followed its own protocols to collect whole blood in K2EDTA tubes. For TCRbeta analysis, collaborators shipped samples as frozen whole blood, isolated PBMCs, or DNA extracted from either of those sample types. The germline V gene (reference sequence) gives CDR1 as SGHNT and CDR2 as YYREEE. The CDR3 runs 14 amino acids, cysteine and phenylalanine included. Just CDR3 DNA is preserved here, 42 bases in frame from base 1. V and J are truncated by 2 bases and 0 bases respectively, leaving an intervening sequence of 9 bases. This clonotype was obtained from a human donor in a cohort sampled during active COVID-19. The V and J genes are TRBV5-4 and TRBJ2-7; TRBD2 is a possible D gene, resting on 5 matching bases. The sequenced sample consisted of peripheral blood. The DNA sequence reads TGTGCCAGCAGCTTCCCGGGGAGCTCCTACGAGCAGTACTTC. The resulting protein is CASSFPGSSYEQYF.